The rows below give T cell receptor beta chains drawn from one sample of a study of T-cell memory formation after mild COVID-19. Using its own MiXCR run on the 5' RACE reads, TCRdb lists one record per CDR3 protein. Found here are about 200,000 distinct CDR3 sequences, roughly 16% of them singletons; the top ten hold about 1.9%. Sequencing was performed on PBMCs or a T cell subset sorted from them (not recorded which). The receptors derive from an adult woman who had mild COVID-19 (a few samples of this study predate the infection). Cell type and time point are not known. Both conserved end residues are part of each CDR3. The D gene is left open where the match is weak. Some rows have no size entry. The others give once, few or many, or a class for an expanded clone.

cdr3_nt: TGTGCCAGCAGTTTCCGTCTACCCGGGACAGGTAAAAATGAGCAGTTCTTC
cdr3_aa: CASSFRLPGTGKNEQFF
d_call: TRBD1
clone_size: .
j_call: TRBJ2-1
v_call: TRBV28

cdr3_nt: TGTGCCAGCAGCGTAGCGGGAGGGCCGGCAGATACGCAGTATTTT
cdr3_aa: CASSVAGGPADTQYF
d_call: TRBD2
clone_size: many
j_call: TRBJ2-3
v_call: TRBV9

cdr3_nt: TGTGCCAGCAGTTTCGGGGGGGCGGGTCAGCCCCAGCATTTT
cdr3_aa: CASSFGGAGQPQHF
d_call: .
clone_size: .
j_call: TRBJ1-5
v_call: TRBV12-3/TRBV12-4

cdr3_nt: TGTGCCAGCAGCTTAGCTCCTAGCGGGAGCTCCTACGAGCAGTACTTC
cdr3_aa: CASSLAPSGSSYEQYF
d_call: TRBD2
clone_size: .
j_call: TRBJ2-7
v_call: TRBV7-2

cdr3_nt: TGTGCCAGCAGCCCGCAACAGGGAACGCAGTACTTC
cdr3_aa: CASSPQQGTQYF
d_call: .
clone_size: few
j_call: TRBJ2-7
v_call: TRBV7-2

cdr3_nt: TGCAGTGCTAGAGCCGCGGGGGAAAACACCGGGGAGCTGTTTTTT
cdr3_aa: CSARAAGENTGELFF
d_call: TRBD2
clone_size: .
j_call: TRBJ2-2
v_call: TRBV20-1

cdr3_nt: TGCAGTGCTAGAGCCGGAAATAGCAATCAGCCCCAGCATTTT
cdr3_aa: CSARAGNSNQPQHF
d_call: .
clone_size: .
j_call: TRBJ1-5
v_call: TRBV20-1

cdr3_nt: TGTGCCACCAGTGATTTCCCCTATCAGACCCAGTACTTC
cdr3_aa: CATSDFPYQTQYF
d_call: .
clone_size: .
j_call: TRBJ2-5
v_call: TRBV24-1

cdr3_nt: TGCGCCAGCAGCCAAGACGGGGGCGGGACCCAGTACTTC
cdr3_aa: CASSQDGGGTQYF
d_call: .
clone_size: .
j_call: TRBJ2-5
v_call: TRBV4-3

cdr3_nt: TGTGCCAGCAGCTTAGACAGGGACCGCAATGAGCAGTTCTTC
cdr3_aa: CASSLDRDRNEQFF
d_call: .
clone_size: many
j_call: TRBJ2-1
v_call: TRBV7-9

cdr3_nt: TGTGCCTGGAGTATCGAAACCGGGGAGCTGTTTTTT
cdr3_aa: CAWSIETGELFF
d_call: .
clone_size: few
j_call: TRBJ2-2
v_call: TRBV30

cdr3_nt: TGTGCCAGCGTGGGGGAAAATGCGGGCTATGGCTACACCTTC
cdr3_aa: CASVGENAGYGYTF
d_call: .
clone_size: few
j_call: TRBJ1-2
v_call: TRBV5-5

cdr3_nt: TGTGCCAGTAGTCCCCGGACAGGGTACACCGGGGAGCTGTTTTTT
cdr3_aa: CASSPRTGYTGELFF
d_call: TRBD1
clone_size: many
j_call: TRBJ2-2
v_call: TRBV19

cdr3_nt: TGTGCCAGCAGCTTTGACAGCACAGATACGCAGTATTTT
cdr3_aa: CASSFDSTDTQYF
d_call: .
clone_size: .
j_call: TRBJ2-3
v_call: TRBV7-9

cdr3_nt: TGTGCCAGCTCAGGATTACAAGAGACCCAGTACTTC
cdr3_aa: CASSGLQETQYF
d_call: .
clone_size: many
j_call: TRBJ2-5
v_call: TRBV18

cdr3_nt: TGCGCCAGCAGCTTGGCCGGGGGCGGCACCTACGAGCAGTACTTC
cdr3_aa: CASSLAGGGTYEQYF
d_call: .
clone_size: many
j_call: TRBJ2-7
v_call: TRBV5-1

cdr3_nt: TGCGCCAGCAGTTACAGAAGAGGGGAAAAACTGTTTTTT
cdr3_aa: CASSYRRGEKLFF
d_call: .
clone_size: few
j_call: TRBJ1-4
v_call: TRBV5-1

cdr3_nt: TGTGCCAGCAGCTTATCGGGGGTTCTAAACACCGGGGAGCTGTTTTTT
cdr3_aa: CASSLSGVLNTGELFF
d_call: .
clone_size: .
j_call: TRBJ2-2
v_call: TRBV7-2

cdr3_nt: TGTGCCAGCAGTTTAAGACAGTTAGCTAACTATGGCTACACCTTC
cdr3_aa: CASSLRQLANYGYTF
d_call: .
clone_size: .
j_call: TRBJ1-2
v_call: TRBV12-3/TRBV12-4

cdr3_nt: TGTGCCAGCAGTGGCACTAGCGGGAGGCGTTACACCGGGGAGCTGTTTTTT
cdr3_aa: CASSGTSGRRYTGELFF
d_call: TRBD2
clone_size: .
j_call: TRBJ2-2
v_call: TRBV6-5

cdr3_nt: TGTGCCAGCTCACCGGACCGCATAGGACGTAAAGAGACCCAGTACTTC
cdr3_aa: CASSPDRIGRKETQYF
d_call: .
clone_size: once
j_call: TRBJ2-5
v_call: TRBV18

cdr3_nt: TGTGCCAGCAGTTTGGGAGACAGGGGGCGTGATACGCAGTATTTT
cdr3_aa: CASSLGDRGRDTQYF
d_call: TRBD1
clone_size: few
j_call: TRBJ2-3
v_call: TRBV12-3/TRBV12-4

cdr3_nt: TGCAGTGCTAGAGATTCGGGGGACACTGAAGCTTTCTTT
cdr3_aa: CSARDSGDTEAFF
d_call: .
clone_size: few
j_call: TRBJ1-1
v_call: TRBV20-1

cdr3_nt: TGTGCCAGCAGCTTCGGGACACCTGCTAACTATGGCTACACCTTC
cdr3_aa: CASSFGTPANYGYTF
d_call: .
clone_size: .
j_call: TRBJ1-2
v_call: TRBV5-6

cdr3_nt: TGCAGCGCGCAGGGGCCCGGGGAGCTGTTTTTT
cdr3_aa: CSAQGPGELFF
d_call: .
clone_size: .
j_call: TRBJ2-2
v_call: TRBV29-1

cdr3_nt: TGCGCCAGCAGAACAGGGGACGTCTCCTACGAGCAGTACTTC
cdr3_aa: CASRTGDVSYEQYF
d_call: TRBD1
clone_size: .
j_call: TRBJ2-7
v_call: TRBV5-1

cdr3_nt: TGTGCCAGCAAGAAAGGTTGGCTATGGCGAGAAAAACTGTTTTTT
cdr3_aa: CASKKGWLWREKLFF
d_call: .
clone_size: .
j_call: TRBJ1-4
v_call: TRBV2

cdr3_nt: TGCAGTGCTAGAGAAGGGACACCTTATAATTCACCCCTCCACTTT
cdr3_aa: CSAREGTPYNSPLHF
d_call: .
clone_size: .
j_call: TRBJ1-6
v_call: TRBV20-1

cdr3_nt: TGTGCCACCAGTGATCCTAAAACTCCTAATTCACCCCTCCACTTT
cdr3_aa: CATSDPKTPNSPLHF
d_call: .
clone_size: .
j_call: TRBJ1-6
v_call: TRBV24-1

cdr3_nt: TGTGCCAGCAGCTACGGGACGGGGGCGAACACCGGGGAGCTGTTTTTT
cdr3_aa: CASSYGTGANTGELFF
d_call: .
clone_size: few
j_call: TRBJ2-2
v_call: TRBV4-2

cdr3_nt: TGTGCCAGCAGCTTATGGGCTGGACGGACGAACACTGAAGCTTTCTTT
cdr3_aa: CASSLWAGRTNTEAFF
d_call: .
clone_size: .
j_call: TRBJ1-1
v_call: TRBV7-9

cdr3_nt: TGTGCCAGCAGCTCCCGACTAGCGGGGGGTGCAGATACGCAGTATTTT
cdr3_aa: CASSSRLAGGADTQYF
d_call: TRBD2
clone_size: few
j_call: TRBJ2-3
v_call: TRBV7-3

cdr3_nt: TGTGCCACCAGTGATATTGGCTCCTTGGCTACCGGGGAGCTGTTTTTT
cdr3_aa: CATSDIGSLATGELFF
d_call: .
clone_size: .
j_call: TRBJ2-2
v_call: TRBV24-1

cdr3_nt: TGTGCCAGCAGCTTGTCCGGGGGGCTGAACATTCAGTACTTC
cdr3_aa: CASSLSGGLNIQYF
d_call: .
clone_size: .
j_call: TRBJ2-4
v_call: TRBV5-6

cdr3_nt: TGTGCCAGCAGTCTTCCAGGGTATGGCTACACCTTC
cdr3_aa: CASSLPGYGYTF
d_call: .
clone_size: .
j_call: TRBJ1-2
v_call: TRBV12-3/TRBV12-4

cdr3_nt: TGTGCCAGCACCACTCGAGGTTTGGCCCTCCACTTT
cdr3_aa: CASTTRGLALHF
d_call: .
clone_size: .
j_call: TRBJ1-6
v_call: TRBV7-9

cdr3_nt: TGTGCCAGCAGCACATATTACGAGCAGTACTTC
cdr3_aa: CASSTYYEQYF
d_call: .
clone_size: few
j_call: TRBJ2-7
v_call: TRBV3-1

cdr3_nt: TGTGCCAGCAGTTACTCGGCTAGCGGGAGAATCGATGAGCAGTTCTTC
cdr3_aa: CASSYSASGRIDEQFF
d_call: TRBD2
clone_size: .
j_call: TRBJ2-1
v_call: TRBV6-2/TRBV6-3

cdr3_nt: TGCAGTGCTAGAGATCGCGGGGGCGCCTTTCACGAGCAGTACTTC
cdr3_aa: CSARDRGGAFHEQYF
d_call: .
clone_size: .
j_call: TRBJ2-7
v_call: TRBV20-1

cdr3_nt: TGTGCCAGCGCGAACCTAGTAGAGACCCAGTACTTC
cdr3_aa: CASANLVETQYF
d_call: .
clone_size: few
j_call: TRBJ2-5
v_call: TRBV2

cdr3_nt: TGTGCCACCAGCAGAGATCCCCTAGTTACCACAGATACGCAGTATTTT
cdr3_aa: CATSRDPLVTTDTQYF
d_call: .
clone_size: few
j_call: TRBJ2-3
v_call: TRBV15

cdr3_nt: TGCGCCAGCAGCCACCAAATCAATCAGCCCCAGCATTTT
cdr3_aa: CASSHQINQPQHF
d_call: .
clone_size: .
j_call: TRBJ1-5
v_call: TRBV4-3

cdr3_nt: TGTGCCAGCACCCGGGGACGGGGCTACAATGAGCAGTTCTTC
cdr3_aa: CASTRGRGYNEQFF
d_call: .
clone_size: .
j_call: TRBJ2-1
v_call: TRBV6-5

cdr3_nt: TGTGCCAGCAGCCCTCGTAACGGCCGGGACAATGAGCAGTTCTTC
cdr3_aa: CASSPRNGRDNEQFF
d_call: .
clone_size: few
j_call: TRBJ2-1
v_call: TRBV7-9

cdr3_nt: TGTGCCAGCAGCTTTCGGGGGGCCTCCCGCCTCTACGAGCAGTACTTC
cdr3_aa: CASSFRGASRLYEQYF
d_call: .
clone_size: .
j_call: TRBJ2-7
v_call: TRBV5-6

cdr3_nt: TGTGCCAGCAAGAGGGATGTTTCAGATACGCAGTATTTT
cdr3_aa: CASKRDVSDTQYF
d_call: .
clone_size: few
j_call: TRBJ2-3
v_call: TRBV2

cdr3_nt: TGTGCCAGCAGCTTAGAGTCTGGACCCTCCTACGAGCAGTACTTC
cdr3_aa: CASSLESGPSYEQYF
d_call: .
clone_size: .
j_call: TRBJ2-7
v_call: TRBV11-1

cdr3_nt: TGTGCCAGCAGTGGGCTAGGGCTAGATACGCAGTATTTT
cdr3_aa: CASSGLGLDTQYF
d_call: .
clone_size: .
j_call: TRBJ2-3
v_call: TRBV2

cdr3_nt: TGCGCCAGCAGCTTGCAATCAGATACGCAGTATTTT
cdr3_aa: CASSLQSDTQYF
d_call: .
clone_size: .
j_call: TRBJ2-3
v_call: TRBV5-1

cdr3_nt: TGTGCCAGCAGTTCTCCTGCGGGAGAGCTTACGCAGTATTTT
cdr3_aa: CASSSPAGELTQYF
d_call: TRBD2
clone_size: many
j_call: TRBJ2-3
v_call: TRBV12-3/TRBV12-4

cdr3_nt: TGTGCCAGCAGTGAATATCTGAATAAGACACCCCTCCACTTT
cdr3_aa: CASSEYLNKTPLHF
d_call: .
clone_size: few
j_call: TRBJ1-6
v_call: TRBV25-1